A selection of T cell receptor beta chains follows, all from one sample in a study of shared clonotypes between healthy human individuals. Some clones are missing from TCRdb's copy, which holds only in-frame ones; the method was immunoSEQ multiplex PCR. The data contain approximately 640,000 clones, 80% to 95% of them singletons. Sequencing used memory CD8+ T cells from PBMCs. The receptors were sampled from a man between 18 and 35 years old in good health. Some clones in this sample may be carry-over from other donors' samples. CDR3s include the opening cysteine and the closing phenylalanine or tryptophan. Fields, in order: CDR3 length, clone size, J gene, D gene, V gene, CDR3 DNA, CDR3 protein. The D gene is left open where the match is weak. Rows may omit the clone size; those that give it use once, few, many or a size class.

len: 16; abundance: NA; j_gene: TRBJ1-2; d_gene: NA; v_gene: TRBV7-2; CDR3nt: TGTGCCAGCAGCTTAAACGGGGTTTACCGCTACTATGGCTACACCTTC; CDR3aa: CASSLNGVYRYYGYTF
len: 15; abundance: NA; j_gene: TRBJ1-1; d_gene: NA; v_gene: TRBV10-3; CDR3nt: TGTGCCATCAGTGAGTCAAGGTACCCAAACACTGAAGCTTTCTTT; CDR3aa: CAISESRYPNTEAFF
len: 12; abundance: once; j_gene: TRBJ1-1; d_gene: TRBD1; v_gene: TRBV7-9; CDR3nt: TGTGCCAGCAGCCCCACAGGGGCCCAAGCTTTCTTT; CDR3aa: CASSPTGAQAFF
len: 17; abundance: NA; j_gene: TRBJ1-5; d_gene: NA; v_gene: TRBV27; CDR3nt: TGTGCCAGCAGTTTATCGGCGCAGGGGTTTGTCAATCAGCCCCAGCATTTT; CDR3aa: CASSLSAQGFVNQPQHF
len: 15; abundance: NA; j_gene: TRBJ2-7; d_gene: TRBD1; v_gene: TRBV5-6; CDR3nt: TGTGCCAGCAGCGCTTCCGGGACAGGGAAGCACGAGCAGTACTTC; CDR3aa: CASSASGTGKHEQYF
len: 11; abundance: NA; j_gene: TRBJ2-7; d_gene: NA; v_gene: TRBV29-1; CDR3nt: TGCAGCGTTGTAAGGGACTACGAGCAGTACTTC; CDR3aa: CSVVRDYEQYF
len: 18; abundance: NA; j_gene: TRBJ2-1; d_gene: TRBD2; v_gene: TRBV11-3; CDR3nt: TGTGCCAGCAGCAACGGACTAGCGGGAGGTTGGGCCTACAATGAGCAGTTCTTC; CDR3aa: CASSNGLAGGWAYNEQFF
len: 15; abundance: NA; j_gene: TRBJ2-7; d_gene: NA; v_gene: TRBV9; CDR3nt: TGTGCCAGCAGCGTAGATGAGACTAGGAGGTACGAGCAGTACTTC; CDR3aa: CASSVDETRRYEQYF
len: 18; abundance: once; j_gene: TRBJ1-3; d_gene: NA; v_gene: TRBV5-6; CDR3nt: TGTGCCAGCAGCTTGTACATTGGGGCGACCGACTCTGGAAACACCATATATTTT; CDR3aa: CASSLYIGATDSGNTIYF
len: 15; abundance: NA; j_gene: TRBJ2-2; d_gene: NA; v_gene: TRBV7-8; CDR3nt: TGTGCCAGCAGCTTAGCGAGGCTAAACACCGGGGAGCTGTTTTTT; CDR3aa: CASSLARLNTGELFF
len: 15; abundance: NA; j_gene: TRBJ1-1; d_gene: NA; v_gene: TRBV28; CDR3nt: TGTGCCAGCAGTCCCCTCGATCGGGTCGGGACTGAAGCTTTCTTT; CDR3aa: CASSPLDRVGTEAFF
len: 13; abundance: NA; j_gene: TRBJ2-1; d_gene: NA; v_gene: TRBV27; CDR3nt: TGTGCCAGCAGTGCCACGACCTACAATGAGCAGTTCTTC; CDR3aa: CASSATTYNEQFF
len: 16; abundance: NA; j_gene: TRBJ2-7; d_gene: TRBD2; v_gene: TRBV11-2; CDR3nt: TGTGCCAGCAGCTTAGTCGCGGGACTAGTCTCCTACGAGCAGTACTTC; CDR3aa: CASSLVAGLVSYEQYF
len: 15; abundance: NA; j_gene: TRBJ1-1; d_gene: NA; v_gene: TRBV27; CDR3nt: TGTGCCAGCAGTTTAATGGAGGGGTTGAACACTGAAGCTTTCTTT; CDR3aa: CASSLMEGLNTEAFF
len: 14; abundance: NA; j_gene: TRBJ2-7; d_gene: TRBD2; v_gene: TRBV7-9; CDR3nt: TGTGCCAGCACGGGGGGGCTAGCGCACTACGAGCAGTACTTC; CDR3aa: CASTGGLAHYEQYF
len: 16; abundance: NA; j_gene: TRBJ2-1; d_gene: TRBD2; v_gene: TRBV27; CDR3nt: TGTGCCAGCAGCCCTTACAGCGGGAACTCCTACAATGAGCAGTTCTTC; CDR3aa: CASSPYSGNSYNEQFF
len: 18; abundance: NA; j_gene: TRBJ2-7; d_gene: TRBD2; v_gene: TRBV13; CDR3nt: TGTGCCAGCAGCTCCACTGTCCTAGCGGGAGGGCCCTCCTACGAGCAGTACTTC; CDR3aa: CASSSTVLAGGPSYEQYF
len: 14; abundance: NA; j_gene: TRBJ2-3; d_gene: NA; v_gene: TRBV27; CDR3nt: TGTGCCAGCAGCAAGAAACAGGGATTAGATACGCAGTATTTT; CDR3aa: CASSKKQGLDTQYF
len: 16; abundance: NA; j_gene: TRBJ2-5; d_gene: TRBD2; v_gene: TRBV7-6; CDR3nt: TGTGCCAGCAGCCGCAGGCAGCGGGAGGGCCCAGAGACCCAGTACTTC; CDR3aa: CASSRRQREGPETQYF
len: 14; abundance: NA; j_gene: TRBJ2-5; d_gene: TRBD2; v_gene: TRBV27; CDR3nt: TGTGCCAGCAGTTGGGGACTAGCGGGAGAGACCCAGTACTTC; CDR3aa: CASSWGLAGETQYF
len: 14; abundance: NA; j_gene: TRBJ2-5; d_gene: TRBD1; v_gene: TRBV6-5; CDR3nt: TGTGCCAGCAGCACAATCAGGGGGCGAGAGACCCAGTACTTC; CDR3aa: CASSTIRGRETQYF
len: 15; abundance: NA; j_gene: TRBJ1-1; d_gene: TRBD1; v_gene: TRBV7-9; CDR3nt: TGTGCCAGCAGTTCCCCCCAGGGGGCTCTCTCTGAAGCTTTCTTT; CDR3aa: CASSSPQGALSEAFF
len: 14; abundance: NA; j_gene: TRBJ2-7; d_gene: TRBD2; v_gene: TRBV9; CDR3nt: TGTGCCAGCAGCGAAAAAGCGGGATCCTACGAGCAGTACTTC; CDR3aa: CASSEKAGSYEQYF
len: 16; abundance: NA; j_gene: TRBJ2-3; d_gene: TRBD1; v_gene: TRBV9; CDR3nt: TGTGCCAGCAGCGTAGGCCAGGGGGTACCCTCAGATACGCAGTATTTT; CDR3aa: CASSVGQGVPSDTQYF
len: 16; abundance: NA; j_gene: TRBJ2-7; d_gene: NA; v_gene: TRBV5-4; CDR3nt: TGTGCCAGCAGCTTGGAAGGAGTCGGACCCTTCTACGAGCAGTACTTC; CDR3aa: CASSLEGVGPFYEQYF